A single sample gave rise to the 21 T cell receptor beta chains below, sequenced in a study of T cells expressing NK-cell markers. One entry per CDR3 protein, without DNA, is what TCRdb gives after re-calling the 5' RACE reads. The sample includes 140,000 or so distinct CDR3 sequences. The sequencing input was blood T cells: a sorted CD56 or NKG2C T cell subset, CD4+ or CD8+ T cells, or bulk PBMC T cells (not recorded which). The receptor set was obtained from a man aged 18 to 35 in good health.

V and J are TRBV19 and TRBJ2-1. The germline V gene encodes CDR1 LNHDA and CDR2 SQIVND (reference sequence). The CDR3 covers 14 residues. The CDR3 loop is CASSLGTPHNEQFF.

The gene calls are TRBV5-4 and TRBJ1-1. The V gene's germline CDR1 is SGHNT and CDR2 YYREEE (reference sequence). The CDR3 sequence is 13 residues long. The CDR3 spells CASSDPPNTEAFF.

The chain recombines TRBV4-2 with TRBJ1-4. The CDR3 covers 17 residues. Germline values: CDR1 LGHNA, CDR2 YNFKEQ. CDR3: CASSQDGGTTTNEKLFF.

The chain carries TRBV27 and TRBJ2-1; TCRdb names TRBD2, which stays unverified in the absence of DNA. The CDR3 length is 15 residues. Germline V CDR1 and CDR2: MNHEY, SMNVEV (reference sequence). The CDR3: CASNPGLDLYNEQFF.

The chain couples TRBV5-1 to TRBJ1-1. CDR1 and CDR2 from the germline V gene are SGHRS and YFSETQ. The CDR3 is 12 amino acids. The CDR3: CASSLRGGEAFF.

The CDR3 sequence: CASSPTDRGVNIKQFF. The rearrangement uses TRBV7-6 and TRBJ2-1; lacking DNA, the TRBD1 call made by TCRdb goes unchecked. Germline assignment: CDR1 SGHVS and CDR2 FNYEAQ. The CDR3 length is 16 residues.

This chain uses TRBV14 with TRBJ2-1. CDR1 and CDR2 (germline): SGHDN, FVKESK. This CDR3 is 14 amino acids long. The CDR3 sequence: CASSQVDSYNEQFF.

This chain links TRBV6-2 or TRBV6-3 with TRBJ2-7. Germline V gene data show CDR1 as MNHEY and CDR2 as SVGEGT. The CDR3 totals 15 residues. The CDR3 region is CASITMETGSYEQYF.

The chain's CDR3 is CASSLVPVSSYNEQFF. This rearrangement joins TRBV7-2 to TRBJ2-1. Germline CDR1 and CDR2: SGHTA and FQGNSA. The CDR3 runs 16 residues.

CDR3 residues: CASSSSANEQFF. The J gene is TRBJ2-1, the V gene TRBV7-8. The CDR3 consists of 12 residues. Germline V gives CDR1 SGHVS, CDR2 FQNEAQ.

The gene calls are TRBV20-1 and TRBJ2-7; there is no DNA to check the TCRdb D call of TRBD1. CDR1 is DFQATT, CDR2 SNEGSKA, per germline (reference sequence). This CDR3 comprises 16 residues. CDR3 loop: CSATDRGPFEYYEQYF.

The V call is TRBV4-1, the J call TRBJ2-1; with no DNA, the TCRdb D assignment of TRBD1 cannot be verified. The CDR3 consists of 15 residues. Per germline, CDR1 MGHRA and CDR2 YSYEKL. The CDR3 sequence: CASSHQGSSYNEQFF.

The rearrangement joins TRBV9 to TRBJ2-6. CDR3 length: 13 residues. Germline loops: CDR1 SGDLS, CDR2 YYNGEE. The CDR3 region is CASTDSGANVLTF. Using reference TRBV9 and TRBJ2-6 for the parts outside the CDR3, the full variable domain is DSGVTQTPKHLITATGQRVTLRCSPRSGDLSVYWYQQSLDQGLQFLIQYYNGEERAKGNILERFSAQQFPDLHSELNLSSLELGDSALYFCASTDSGANVLTFGAGSRLTVL.

V and J are TRBV20-1 and TRBJ2-3; the TRBD1 assignment by TCRdb is unverifiable without DNA. Germline V CDR1 and CDR2: DFQATT, SNEGSKA (reference sequence). The CDR3 runs 15 residues. The CDR3 region is CSATSRPQGGDTQYF.

The chain links TRBV2 to TRBJ2-7; absent DNA, TCRdb's TRBD1 call cannot be checked. Germline V gene data show CDR1 as SNHLY and CDR2 as FYNNEI. This CDR3 is 13 amino acids long. The CDR3 reads CASREQGFYEQYF.

The chain couples TRBV12-3 or TRBV12-4 to TRBJ1-2. The CDR3 has 12 amino acids. CDR3 amino acids: CASREGRYGYTF.

This chain uses TRBV3-1 with TRBJ2-3. Germline loops: CDR1 LGHDT, CDR2 YNNKEL (reference sequence). This CDR3 comprises 11 residues. The CDR3 spells CASSQGDTQYF.

The rearrangement uses TRBV5-5 and TRBJ2-1; the D gene TCRdb calls, TRBD1, cannot be checked with no DNA. The CDR3 covers 15 residues. Germline CDR1 SGHKS, CDR2 YYEKEE (reference sequence). The CDR3 loop is CASSLDGTAYNEQFF. Looking up the rest from reference TRBV5-5 and TRBJ2-1 gives the full variable domain: DAGVTQSPTHLIKTRGQQVTLRCSPISGHKSVSWYQQVLGQGPQFIFQYYEKEERGRGNFPDRFSARQFPNYSSELNVNALLLGDSALYLCASSLDGTAYNEQFFGPGTRLTVL.

The chain carries TRBV6-1 and TRBJ1-1. CDR3 length equals 15 residues. Germline V gene data show CDR1 as MNHNS and CDR2 as SASEGT. The CDR3 sequence is CASSEETYLNTEAFF.

The V gene is TRBV7-2, the J gene TRBJ1-1. CDR1 SGHTA and CDR2 FQGNSA come from the germline V gene. The CDR3 is 14 amino acids. The CDR3 here is CASSLVPRGTEAFF.

The chain employs TRBV3-1 and TRBJ2-7; as DNA is missing, the TRBD2 call by TCRdb cannot be tested. Germline-derived CDR1 and CDR2 are LGHDT and YNNKEL (reference sequence). The CDR3 has 16 residues. The CDR3 spells CASSQGISGSSYEQYF.